The TCR beta chain described here comes from a study of T cell responses to AZD1222 COVID-19 vaccine (dated by TCRdb to about 2021). In the study overall: AZD1222 recipients whose second dose came at about 4 weeks and those whose second dose came at about 12 weeks were combined into one group, since spike-specific TCR depth and breadth did not differ between the two schedules. Trial participants were enrolled by age into 18-55, 56-69 and 70-plus year subgroups, with approximately 150, 28 and 58 TCR-sequenced participants respectively. TCR sequencing was performed for 233 trial participants, of whom 200 to 220 were given two doses of AZD1222 and about 25 were given two doses of MenACWY control vaccine. Overall results and qualifications from the work: Vaccine-associated CD4 TCRs spanned the whole spike protein, with dominant responses in regions 160-218 and 743-854. Only five to seven AZD1222 recipients were SARS-CoV-2 seropositive at baseline, limiting conclusions about previously exposed vaccinees. After two AZD1222 doses, both the breadth and the depth of spike-specific TCRs were significantly higher than at day 0 and than in MenACWY recipients. In the small 56-69-year group, the increase in depth fell short of significance, most likely because of low power. Reportedly, close to half of the unique spike-specific TCRs recognized epitopes lying outside the regions that are mutated in the B.1.351 and B.1.1.7 variants. Because no samples from the day 14 peak response were available, repertoires could be characterized only after the peak T cell response. Participants were mostly white British, with more females than males. The authors suggested clonal diversity may have been underestimated.

The CDR3 regions of human TCRbeta chains were subjected to immunosequencing. Concerning the study's data processing: TCRs in the repertoires were compared against a reference library of SARS-CoV-2-specific TCRs that had been generated with the MIRA antigen-specificity platform. Breadth meant the fraction of unique TCRs that were SARS-CoV-2-associated, whereas depth meant the fraction of total T cells that were SARS-CoV-2-associated. Using the MIRA data, each spike-specific TCR was assigned both to the spike region to which the TCR was reactive and to a CD4 or CD8 class. Log10-transformed breadth and depth values were compared by one-way ANOVA with Sidak's multiple comparisons tests. This is the immuneACCESS table as TCRdb keeps it, with only in-frame sequences that have V and J called. A part of the clones is gone; compared with another copy, unresolved V genes explain less than half, and the rest is unexplained. The V and J calls and clone size were taken over from that table, and D and trimming were inferred from the DNA. For this sample there are 130,000 to 150,000 clones; about 91% appear just once. Clones ranked in the top ten supply around 2.8% of the sample.

As regards this clone: Its antigen remains undetermined. Base-call qualities are not available, and no considerably larger clone is one nucleotide away.

The V and J ends are trimmed by 7 bases and 3 bases, leaving 16 bases between them. The germline V gene yields MNHEY for CDR1 and SVGAGI for CDR2. The CDR3 runs 15 residues from the cysteine to the phenylalanine. The read is trimmed to its CDR3 DNA, 45 bases read in frame from base 1. Interpreted using the paper, the time point label stands for: baseline before first vaccination. The vaccinee samples were drawn from two UK trials, COV001 and COV002, one of which was a single-blind randomized controlled phase 2/3 trial testing AZD1222 (ChAdOx1 nCoV-19) in healthy adults. For TCRbeta chain sequencing, PBMC samples from trial participants were taken at day 0 and at day 28 after the second dose.

The receptor comes from an adult in good health. Rearrangement joined TRBV6-5 to TRBJ1-5; no D segment can be confidently identified. The sequences come from peripheral blood, collected on day 0 of AZD1222 vaccination. The DNA is TGTGCCAGCACCAACCTGGGCGCGGACAATCAGCCCCAGCATTTT. This translates into CASTNLGADNQPQHF.